The clone carrying this T cell receptor (beta chain) was detected only a few times. The record originates from a study of molecular identifiers for immune sequencing clone quantification. TCRdb used MiXCR to reprocess the PCR reads, holding one entry per CDR3 protein. The data show more than 450,000 distinct CDR3 sequences, 25% seen once. Between roughly 19,000 and 1,100,000 sorted cells, with 10%, 30% or 50% RNA, yielded naive CD8 libraries. V was cut by 4 bases and J by 7 bases, with 16 bases left in between. Germline CDR1 KGHSH, CDR2 LQKENI. This CDR3 spans 14 amino acids. This chain links TRBV18 with TRBJ1-2, with D unclear. Sequencing input: naive CD8+ T cells from blood, with Jurkat cell RNA spiked in. Specified subset: FACS-sorted CD8+CD4-CCR7+CD45RA+ naive T cells. The TCR originated in a human donor in good health. Some libraries in this study had Jurkat cell RNA spiked in. CDR3 loop: CASSRPERQSGYTF. CDR3 nucleotide sequence: TGTGCCAGCTCACGACCAGAACGACAATCTGGCTACACCTTC.